This T cell receptor beta chain stems from a study of cytomegalovirus exposure and HLA in healthy donors. This CDR3 has 19 residues. The junction had 13 bases not matched to a gene; V was cut back by 0 bases and J by 0 bases. Per germline, CDR1 SGHRS and CDR2 YFSETQ. The PCR contained 60 Vbeta and 13 Jbeta primers. The assay was immunoSEQ multiplex PCR, and TCRdb's table has in-frame clones only and misses some. Of 200,000 or so clones in the sample, roughly nine tenths were seen once. This clone was detected only once. Its antigen remains unknown. Study results and limitations: Researchers had no immune exposure information except CMV serostatus available.

This receptor was taken from a girl less than two years old in good health and CMV-seronegative. The chain is built from TRBV5-1 and TRBJ2-3; 7 nucleotides line up with TRBD2. The source material was PBMCs. The CDR3 sequence is CASSLAPAGVPTSTDTQYF. The DNA of the CDR3 is TGCGCCAGCAGCTTGGCTCCCGCGGGGGTACCCACTAGCACAGATACGCAGTATTTT. The full variable domain, with the rest looked up from reference TRBV5-1 and TRBJ2-3, is KAGVTQTPRYLIKTRGQQVTLSCSPISGHRSVSWYQQTPGQGLQFLFEYFSETQRNKGNFPGRFSGRQFSNSRSEMNVSTLELGDSALYLCASSLAPAGVPTSTDTQYFGPGTRLTVL.